A selection of T cell receptor beta chains follows, all from one sample in a study of blood T cell repertoires in COVID-19. Clones were sequenced by immunoSEQ multiplex PCR, and TCRdb holds only the in-frame ones, with some missing. The sample includes tens of thousands of clones, roughly 86% of them seen just once. Sequenced sample: peripheral blood. The source is a woman of 80 years or more with acute or convalescent COVID-19. Both conserved end residues are part of each CDR3. The D gene is left open where the match is weak. Not all rows give a size; the values are once, few, many and, for expanded clones, a class.

d_call j_call clone_size v_call cdr3_nt cdr3_aa
. TRBJ2-2 . TRBV28 TGTGCCAGCAGGCTCCCGGCCGGGGAGCTGTTTTTT CASRLPAGELFF
. TRBJ2-1 few TRBV28 TGTGCCAGCTTGGGCTTCGACAGCTCCTACAATGAGCAGTTCTTC CASLGFDSSYNEQFF
. TRBJ1-2 . TRBV2 TGTGCCAGCAGCTATGGCTGGACCGGAGGGGTTGATGGCTACACCTTC CASSYGWTGGVDGYTF
. TRBJ1-1 . TRBV10-3 TGTGCCATCAGTGCTGGAGGCACTGAAGCTTTCTTT CAISAGGTEAFF
. TRBJ1-5 . TRBV6-5 TGTGCCAGCAGTTCAGGGGTAGGTGCTCAGCCCCAGCATTTT CASSSGVGAQPQHF
TRBD1 TRBJ1-4 . TRBV7-9 TGTGCCAGCAGCCCCCGGAGGACAGGGGCTAATGAAAAACTGTTTTTT CASSPRRTGANEKLFF
. TRBJ1-1 . TRBV27 TGTGCCAGCAGTTTAAATCCCGGGAACACTGAAGCTTTCTTT CASSLNPGNTEAFF
. TRBJ1-1 . TRBV7-9 TGTGCCAGCAGCTTAGATACAGGGAGGGCCGTGGCTTTCTTT CASSLDTGRAVAFF
. TRBJ1-1 . TRBV5-1 TGCGCCAGCAGCCTTGAGGAGTTCACTGAAGCTTTCTTT CASSLEEFTEAFF
. TRBJ1-5 . TRBV28 TGTGCCAGCAGGGACAACTATAGCAATCAGCCCCAGCATTTT CASRDNYSNQPQHF
. TRBJ1-4 . TRBV4-1 TGCGCCAGCAGCCAAGACGGGACGGTGGGGGGAAAACTGTTTTTT CASSQDGTVGGKLFF
TRBD1 TRBJ2-7 . TRBV6-1 TGTGCCAGCAGGACGACAACAGGGGACTACGAGCAGTACTTC CASRTTTGDYEQYF
TRBD1 TRBJ1-1 . TRBV5-1 TGCGCCAGCAGCTTGGGACAGGGGAACGCTGAAGCTTTCTTT CASSLGQGNAEAFF
TRBD2 TRBJ2-3 . TRBV20-1 TGCAGTGCTAGTCCCTTTGGGGGGGGTTTGACAGATACGCAGTATTTT CSASPFGGGLTDTQYF
TRBD1 TRBJ2-2 . TRBV7-8 TGTGCCAGCAGCGCGACAGGGGCGGTCGGGGAGCTGTTTTTT CASSATGAVGELFF
TRBD1 TRBJ1-2 . TRBV10-3 TGTGCCATCAGTGAACGCGGGACAGACTATGGCTACACCTTC CAISERGTDYGYTF
. TRBJ1-6 . TRBV18 TGTGCCAGCTCACCAAGGGGCTCACCCCTCCACTTT CASSPRGSPLHF
. TRBJ1-3 few TRBV5-4 TGTGCCAGCAGCCCGGACGGAGGATCTGGAAACACCATATATTTT CASSPDGGSGNTIYF
TRBD1 TRBJ2-7 . TRBV5-6 TGTGCCAGCAGCTCATACAGGGGGAGCTCCTACGAGCAGTACTTC CASSSYRGSSYEQYF
TRBD1 TRBJ1-4 many TRBV19 TGTGCCAGTAGTATAGAGGGACAGCCTAATGAAAAACTGTTTTTT CASSIEGQPNEKLFF
. TRBJ2-1 once TRBV7-2 TGTGCCAGCTTCCTGGGGGGAAATTACAATGAGCAGTTCTTC CASFLGGNYNEQFF
. TRBJ1-5 . TRBV5-1 TGCGCCAGCAGCGGACGAAGGGACATCCGGGGCAATCAGCCCCAGCATTTT CASSGRRDIRGNQPQHF
. TRBJ1-1 . TRBV6-5 TGTGCCAGCAGTTTACAGGGTGCACACACTGAAGCTTTCTTT CASSLQGAHTEAFF
TRBD2 TRBJ2-7 few TRBV5-6 TGTGCCAGCAGCTTGGAACTAGCGGGGACCTCCGAGCAGTACTTC CASSLELAGTSEQYF
. TRBJ1-1 . TRBV9 TGTGCCAGCAGCGTAGCTACGGGTACGGCAGCTTTCTTT CASSVATGTAAFF
. TRBJ2-3 . TRBV6-5 TGTGCCAGCAGACCACCCCCCCGAGGAGATACGCAGTATTTT CASRPPPRGDTQYF
. TRBJ2-5 . TRBV7-2 TGTGCCAGCAGCAACGGCGGAGAAGAGACCCAGTACTTC CASSNGGEETQYF
. TRBJ1-4 once TRBV11-2 TGTGCCAGCAGCTTGATGAGGCCTAGTAATGAAAAACTGTTTTTT CASSLMRPSNEKLFF
TRBD2 TRBJ2-7 . TRBV7-2 TGTGCCAGCAGCTTAGCTGCAGCGGGGGGAATCTACGAGCAGTACTTC CASSLAAAGGIYEQYF
. TRBJ1-2 . TRBV9 TGTGCCAGCAGCGTCTCGACAGGCCGAGGGAACTATGGCTACACCTTC CASSVSTGRGNYGYTF
. TRBJ1-1 . TRBV3-1/TRBV3-2 TGTGCCAGCAGCCAAGGGGAAGCGGGGGAAGTATGGACTGAAGCTTTCTTT CASSQGEAGEVWTEAFF
TRBD2 TRBJ2-7 . TRBV11-2 TGTGCCAGCAGCGCAGCTAGCGGGACCCTCTACGAGCAGTACTTC CASSAASGTLYEQYF
. TRBJ1-4 . TRBV19 TGTGCCAGTAGCAAAATGGGGCAGGTTTCGAATGAAAAACTGTTTTTT CASSKMGQVSNEKLFF
. TRBJ1-1 . TRBV5-1 TGCGCCAGCAGCTTGTTGACCGACATGAACACTGAAGCTTTCTTT CASSLLTDMNTEAFF